This record covers a single T cell receptor (beta chain). Its specific antigen is unknown. The junction departs from germline at one end; a sequencing error may be responsible. For the CD8 naive samples, CD45RO-negative cells were positively selected for CCR7, yielding a CD45RA+CCR7+ population from which TemRA cells were excluded. The donors were healthy, HIV-negative adults with no recently reported acute infections or vaccinations. Every donor was a Caucasian adult residing in Nashville, Tennessee, USA. Blood was collected by leukapheresis, and PBMCs were isolated by Ficoll-Histopaque density gradient centrifugation and then cryopreserved in liquid nitrogen vapor phase. Analytical flow cytometry was used to check the purity and quantity of each magnetically sorted T cell population. Genomic DNA was isolated from every sorted fraction and measured by UV absorbance on a Nanodrop 2000c. TCR CDR3 regions were amplified from genomic DNA by multiplex PCR using the deep immunoSEQ assay. Genomic DNA extracted from each cell subset was distributed evenly over all wells of several immunoSEQ 96-well plates, and each plate served as one replicate. For sorted subsets, 150 to 200 ng genomic DNA, equal to 25,000 to 35,000 T cell genomes, was loaded into each replicate PCR. Purified libraries were quantified with a Qubit 3.0 fluorometer, sized on a Bioanalyzer 2100, and re-quantified with the KAPA Library Quantification kit. Each immunoSEQ 96-well plate was sequenced on its own single-read 150-cycle Illumina NextSeq 550 flow cell. As for the original processing: Because the immunoSEQ output included only junctional sequences and no quality scores, the filtering could not be the same as the filtering used for full-length reads. Sequences were annotated with PyIR, a Python wrapper for IgBLAST v1.9, and V/J genes and CDR3 were assigned using IMGT germline references. Reads with weak V/J assignments (E-value above 1e-6), missing CDR3, stop codons, out-of-frame junctions, or ambiguous translated residues were removed. V3J clonotypes were defined as sequences sharing an identical inferred V gene, J gene, and CDR3 amino acid sequence. To compute the percentage overlap between repertoires, the number of shared unique clonotypes was divided by the size of the smaller repertoire. RTK rarefaction, the Chao1 estimator, and Recon v2.1 estimates of unobserved clonotypes were used to assess repertoire richness. Generation probabilities for all TCRbeta clonotypes obtained by the gDNA method from four donors were computed using OLGA. What TCRdb holds here is the immuneACCESS table cut down to in-frame rearrangements. Part of the clones is not present; checked against another copy, under half of the missing clones reflect an unresolved V gene, and the others are unexplained. That table is the source of V, J and clone size, and D and trimming were worked out from the DNA. Counted in this sample were about 2 million clones; roughly 95% of them appeared once. About 1.1% of the sample is held by the ten biggest clonotypes.

CDR1 and CDR2 are read off the germline V gene as SGHVS and FNYEAQ. The CDR3 sequence holds 15 residues, the cysteine and phenylalanine included. Just CDR3 DNA is preserved here, 45 bases in frame from base 1. These data originate in a study of shared clonotypes between healthy human individuals (dated by TCRdb to 2019 to 2021). Regarding the study in general: The cohort included a few men and two women between 18 and 49 years of age. Blood TCR repertoires of roughly five healthy adults were deeply sequenced to estimate repertoire size and the extent of clonotype sharing between individuals. Leukapheresis yielded between about 0.8 and 9.5 billion PBMCs per donor. To increase sequencing depth and limit assay-specific biases, TCR repertoire library preparation and sequencing were carried out by different laboratories using diverse techniques. For each donor, three plates each were used for CD4 naive and CD4 memory, two plates were used for CD8 naive, and one plate was used for CD8 memory. What the work shows at the level of the full study, not this receptor alone: Clonotypes shared by all four sorted-subset donors showed higher generation probabilities than non-shared clonotypes. Sampling was limited to blood, and TCR repertoires in tissue likely differ from TCR repertoires in blood. Because the study included only a small number of donors, the genetic and exposure-history diversity represented was limited. Larger estimated clonotype richness was generally found for naive subsets than for memory subsets. Pairwise subsampling indicated that sequencing depth was expected to affect the degree of clonotype sharing among donors. When several donors were compared, the shared fraction of clonotypes was about 5.5% for naive CD4, more than 3% for naive CD8, roughly 2.3% for memory CD4, and 0.35% to 0.5% for memory CD8. Rarefaction of sorted-subset datasets indicated incomplete sequencing despite the large sequencing depth.

This TCR derives from a man aged 18 to 30 in good health. Sample: naive CD8+ T cells sorted from blood. The cell subset or site label here, explained by the study, means: CD45RA+CCR7+. Recombination connected TRBV7-6 to TRBJ2-1, with TRBD2 identical over 10 junction bases. The nucleotides are TGTGCCAGCAGCCTAGCCCCTAGCGGGGGAAATGAGCAGTTCTTC. It translates to CASSLAPSGGNEQFF.